These T cell receptor beta chains were read from a single sample in a study of T cells in Graves' hyperthyroidism and ophthalmopathy. TCRdb called the multiplex PCR reads again in MiXCR, with one record for every CDR3 protein. This sample has hundreds of thousands of distinct CDR3 sequences, with about 43% found just once. Sequenced input: peripheral blood or thyroid tissue (not recorded which). These receptors came from a woman younger than 35 with Graves' hyperthyroidism. Both conserved end residues are part of each CDR3. Rows give clone size only sometimes, using once, few, many, or a class for an expanded clone.

CARDLGGDYEQYF | TRBV2 | NA
CASSSVRRELFF | TRBV7-9 | NA
CASSPAPGRSGEQYF | TRBV5-1 | NA
CATSSKRTSGTYEQYF | TRBV15 | once
CASRSGLAGPTYEQYF | TRBV5-4 | NA
CASRTGYSGANVLTF | TRBV10-3 | NA
CSALVVTNYGYTF | TRBV20-1 | NA
CASSSGPTGRQTYGYTF | TRBV25-1 | few
CATSSPGQGDVTEAFF | TRBV15 | NA
CASVTGGQDGYTF | TRBV12-3/TRBV12-4 | NA
CASSTGQGNYGYTF | TRBV19 | NA
CSASAITGNEQYF | TRBV20-1 | few
CASRGDRVNSPLHF | TRBV2 | few
CASSEARTDYGYTF | TRBV6-1 | NA
CSAGGWQYF | TRBV20-1 | NA
CASSQPPGGTEAFF | TRBV4-2 | NA
CASSIGGRSGETQHF | TRBV19 | NA
CASLPWGSNTEAFF | TRBV19 | NA
CASSLRGGNYEQYF | TRBV7-2 | few
CSASVGGTVNSNQPQHF | TRBV20-1 | NA
CASSLESGGSYTGELFF | TRBV7-6 | NA
CASSDGTSEQYF | TRBV2 | NA
CSARDSGRGNTIYF | TRBV20-1 | many
CASSEYLGVDGGNYGYTF | TRBV25-1 | many
CSGHRGKETQYF | TRBV29-1 | many
CSARDGTSDYEQYF | TRBV20-1 | few
CASKTTGYEQYF | TRBV24-1 | NA
CASSGPVGDQETQYF | TRBV9 | NA
CSADTVADTEAFF | TRBV20-1 | few
CASSLGLAGGRRELFF | TRBV12-3/TRBV12-4 | NA
CASSERGAYGYTF | TRBV2 | NA
CASSHPRGARDYGYTF | TRBV7-9 | many
CAGSLGGGMNTEAFF | TRBV5-1 | NA
CASSDTGGNQPQHF | TRBV11-3 | NA
CASSPDPTRGGELYF | TRBV7-2 | NA
CASSPGQGGGAFF | TRBV10-3 | NA
CSVEKQGVSYEQYF | TRBV29-1 | many
CASSFQGSYEQYF | TRBV7-9 | few
CATSEGGYSYEQYF | TRBV24-1 | few
CASSLTGEGYEQYF | TRBV2 | few
CSARNWLAAYQETQYF | TRBV20-1 | few
CGVATGFKSPLHF | TRBV29-1 | NA
CASSPRGARLFF | TRBV7-6 | NA
CASSESTLSVETQYF | TRBV10-1 | NA
CASSLTRGSYEQYF | TRBV7-2 | NA
CASSESQGRSPLHF | TRBV2 | many
CSVLTGDGETQYF | TRBV29-1 | NA
CASSVGSGHPSEQYF | TRBV9 | NA
CATHDRDRGSLEQYF | TRBV12-3/TRBV12-4 | NA
CATNQWASYEQYF | TRBV10-2 | many
CATGPSGGPYGYTF | TRBV19 | NA
CASSLAVTNTGELFF | TRBV7-9 | few
CASSPRGPDPQHF | TRBV4-1 | few